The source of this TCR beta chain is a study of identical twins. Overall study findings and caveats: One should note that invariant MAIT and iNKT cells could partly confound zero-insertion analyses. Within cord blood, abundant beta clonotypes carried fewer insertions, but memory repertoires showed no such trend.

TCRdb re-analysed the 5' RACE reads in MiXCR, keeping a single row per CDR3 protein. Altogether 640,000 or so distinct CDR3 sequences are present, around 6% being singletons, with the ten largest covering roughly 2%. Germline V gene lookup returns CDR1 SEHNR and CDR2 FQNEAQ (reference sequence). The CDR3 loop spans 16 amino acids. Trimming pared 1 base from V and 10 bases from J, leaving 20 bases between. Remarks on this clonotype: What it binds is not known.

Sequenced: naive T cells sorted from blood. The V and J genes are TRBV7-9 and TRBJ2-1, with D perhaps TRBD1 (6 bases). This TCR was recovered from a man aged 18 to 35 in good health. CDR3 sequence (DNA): TGTGCCAGCAGCTTAGAGCGACTAATGGCTACAGGGGAGCAGTTCTTC. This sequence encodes CASSLERLMATGEQFF.